This entry describes one TCR beta chain. Its antigen is undetermined. This record comes from a study of blood T cells in healthy people across ages. Together with a sample-barcoded 5' primer, a J-beta primer mix was included in a second PCR lasting roughly 6 to 12 cycles. TCRdb redid the calling of the 5' RACE reads with MiXCR, one entry per CDR3 protein. The sample has some 1.5 million distinct CDR3 sequences, 40% to 45% seen once. Germline values: CDR1 MNHEY, CDR2 SVGAGI. Trimming left V 4 bases short and J 0 bases short, with 13 bases between. This CDR3 is 16 amino acids long. General study findings and limits: A strong correlation was found between TCR beta diversity and the percentage of naive T cells.

Specimen: blood. The chain uses TRBV6-5 and TRBJ2-1; TRBD1 or TRBD2 may be the D gene (6 bases each). The receptor was isolated from a woman aged 18-35 years in good health. The CDR3 is CASSFWGASSYNEQFF. In nucleotides, the CDR3 is TGTGCCAGCAGTTTCTGGGGGGCCAGCTCCTACAATGAGCAGTTCTTC.